This is a list of T cell receptor beta chains from one sample in a study of T cells in Graves' hyperthyroidism and ophthalmopathy. From the multiplex PCR reads, TCRdb called clonotypes with MiXCR, one entry per CDR3 protein. The sample holds more than 300,000 distinct CDR3 sequences; 15% to 20% are singletons and the top ten take over 35%. The sample comprised blood. Receptors were obtained from a man younger than 35 with Graves' ophthalmopathy. Each CDR3 is given with its conserved first and last residue. The D gene is left open where the match is weak. For some rows the clone size is stated as once, few or many, or as a class when expanded; others skip it.

v_gene: TRBV24-1; len: 15; j_gene: TRBJ1-5; abundance: NA; d_gene: NA; CDR3nt: TGTGCCACCAGTGACCACACAGGGTGGGATCAGCCCCAGCATTTT; CDR3aa: CATSDHTGWDQPQHF
v_gene: TRBV27; len: 15; j_gene: TRBJ2-7; abundance: NA; d_gene: TRBD1; CDR3nt: TGTGCCAGCAGTTTTGGACAGGGGGTCTACAATGAGCAGTACTTC; CDR3aa: CASSFGQGVYNEQYF
v_gene: TRBV5-1; len: 13; j_gene: TRBJ2-7; abundance: NA; d_gene: NA; CDR3nt: TGCGCCAGCTCCCCGGAGGGGGGGTTGGAGCAGTACTTC; CDR3aa: CASSPEGGLEQYF
v_gene: TRBV5-1; len: 15; j_gene: TRBJ2-3; abundance: many; d_gene: NA; CDR3nt: TGCGCCAGCAGCTTACGGGATAACCGGGGAGATACGCAGTATTTT; CDR3aa: CASSLRDNRGDTQYF
v_gene: TRBV6-5; len: 16; j_gene: TRBJ2-7; abundance: NA; d_gene: NA; CDR3nt: TGTGCCAGCAGTTACTCGAATGGCCTAGCGACAGGCGAGCAGTACTTC; CDR3aa: CASSYSNGLATGEQYF
v_gene: TRBV10-3; len: 14; j_gene: TRBJ2-5; abundance: many; d_gene: TRBD1; CDR3nt: TGTGCCATCAGTGGCCGACAGGGTCAAGAGACCCAGTACTTC; CDR3aa: CAISGRQGQETQYF
v_gene: TRBV28; len: 14; j_gene: TRBJ2-7; abundance: many; d_gene: NA; CDR3nt: TGTGCCAGCAGTACCTTGACCAGAATCTACGAGCAGTACTTC; CDR3aa: CASSTLTRIYEQYF
v_gene: TRBV7-3; len: 12; j_gene: TRBJ2-7; abundance: NA; d_gene: NA; CDR3nt: TGTGCCAGCAGTCAAACTAGTGGGGAGCAGTACTTC; CDR3aa: CASSQTSGEQYF
v_gene: TRBV18; len: 16; j_gene: TRBJ1-1; abundance: few; d_gene: TRBD1; CDR3nt: TGTGCCAGCTCACCACCGACAGGGATACCGAACACTGAAGCTTTCTTT; CDR3aa: CASSPPTGIPNTEAFF
v_gene: TRBV11-2; len: 14; j_gene: TRBJ2-3; abundance: many; d_gene: NA; CDR3nt: TGTGCCAGCAGCTTAGACTCGGCAACTGATACGCAGTATTTT; CDR3aa: CASSLDSATDTQYF
v_gene: TRBV20-1; len: 18; j_gene: TRBJ1-1; abundance: NA; d_gene: TRBD1; CDR3nt: TGCAGTGCTAGAGGCCCCGACCTCCGGGACAGACTGAACACTGAAGCTTTCTTT; CDR3aa: CSARGPDLRDRLNTEAFF
v_gene: TRBV27; len: 16; j_gene: TRBJ2-5; abundance: NA; d_gene: TRBD2; CDR3nt: TGTGCCAGCAGTCCTTGGGGTAGCGGGGGCCAAGAGACCCAGTACTTC; CDR3aa: CASSPWGSGGQETQYF
v_gene: TRBV28; len: 15; j_gene: TRBJ1-2; abundance: many; d_gene: TRBD1; CDR3nt: TGTGCCAGCAGTGACCCGCGGACAGGTGACTATGGCTACACCTTC; CDR3aa: CASSDPRTGDYGYTF
v_gene: TRBV5-1; len: 14; j_gene: TRBJ1-2; abundance: NA; d_gene: TRBD1; CDR3nt: TGCGCCAGCAGCTTTGACAGGGGGTTCGATGGCTACACCTTC; CDR3aa: CASSFDRGFDGYTF
v_gene: TRBV6-2/TRBV6-3; len: 13; j_gene: TRBJ1-1; abundance: NA; d_gene: NA; CDR3nt: TGTGCCAGCAGTTACCTTGACGGTGGTGAAGCTTTCTTT; CDR3aa: CASSYLDGGEAFF
v_gene: TRBV5-1; len: 13; j_gene: TRBJ2-7; abundance: NA; d_gene: TRBD1; CDR3nt: TGCGCCAGCAGTGGGACAGGGTCCAACGAGCAGTACTTC; CDR3aa: CASSGTGSNEQYF
v_gene: TRBV2; len: 13; j_gene: TRBJ1-5; abundance: many; d_gene: NA; CDR3nt: TGTGCCAGCAGTGCAGGCGCTGCCCAGCCCCAGCATTTT; CDR3aa: CASSAGAAQPQHF
v_gene: TRBV2; len: 15; j_gene: TRBJ2-3; abundance: many; d_gene: TRBD1; CDR3nt: TGTGCCAGCAGTGAAGCATGGACAGGACAAGATACGCAGTATTTT; CDR3aa: CASSEAWTGQDTQYF
v_gene: TRBV10-3; len: 15; j_gene: TRBJ1-4; abundance: many; d_gene: NA; CDR3nt: TGTGCCATCAGTGAGTCGGACAGCCAGAATGAAAAACTGTTTTTT; CDR3aa: CAISESDSQNEKLFF
v_gene: TRBV9; len: 13; j_gene: TRBJ1-6; abundance: NA; d_gene: TRBD1; CDR3nt: TGTGCCAGTGCCGGGACAGGGAATTCACCCCTCCACTTT; CDR3aa: CASAGTGNSPLHF
v_gene: TRBV6-1; len: 13; j_gene: TRBJ1-5; abundance: few; d_gene: NA; CDR3nt: TGTGCCAGCAGAAGACCTGGGGATCAGCCCCAGCATTTT; CDR3aa: CASRRPGDQPQHF
v_gene: TRBV20-1; len: 14; j_gene: TRBJ2-5; abundance: NA; d_gene: NA; CDR3nt: TGCAGTGTTCTCACCCCGGGGCCCCAAGAGACCCAGTACTTC; CDR3aa: CSVLTPGPQETQYF
v_gene: TRBV19; len: 18; j_gene: TRBJ1-2; abundance: few; d_gene: TRBD1; CDR3nt: TGTGCCAGTAGTATTCGGACCCCGGGACAGGGGATCTCCTATGGCTACACCTTC; CDR3aa: CASSIRTPGQGISYGYTF
v_gene: TRBV12-3/TRBV12-4; len: 14; j_gene: TRBJ1-6; abundance: NA; d_gene: TRBD1; CDR3nt: TGTGCCAGCAGTTTGGGGACAGGGTACTCACCCCTCCACTTT; CDR3aa: CASSLGTGYSPLHF
v_gene: TRBV10-3; len: 13; j_gene: TRBJ1-2; abundance: NA; d_gene: NA; CDR3nt: TGTGCCACCTTGGACCAAGGAGGCTATGGCTACACCTTC; CDR3aa: CATLDQGGYGYTF
v_gene: TRBV15; len: 16; j_gene: TRBJ2-1; abundance: NA; d_gene: TRBD2; CDR3nt: TGTGCCACCAACAGAGGGTCCAGCGGGGGCTACAATGAGCAGTTCTTC; CDR3aa: CATNRGSSGGYNEQFF
v_gene: TRBV7-2; len: 16; j_gene: TRBJ1-2; abundance: NA; d_gene: NA; CDR3nt: TGTGCCAGCAGCTCCTACAGGGTGGGAGCTAACTATGGCTACACCTTC; CDR3aa: CASSSYRVGANYGYTF
v_gene: TRBV19; len: 15; j_gene: TRBJ2-7; abundance: many; d_gene: TRBD2; CDR3nt: TGTGCCAGTAGTTCGACTAGCGGGGGTCAGTACGAGCAGTACTTC; CDR3aa: CASSSTSGGQYEQYF
v_gene: TRBV6-2/TRBV6-3; len: 14; j_gene: TRBJ1-4; abundance: NA; d_gene: NA; CDR3nt: TGTGCCAGCAGTTACTCTGGGCGGGGAGAAAAACTGTTTTTT; CDR3aa: CASSYSGRGEKLFF
v_gene: TRBV20-1; len: 14; j_gene: TRBJ2-7; abundance: many; d_gene: TRBD1; CDR3nt: TGCAGTGGTACCCGGGACAGGGCTCACTACGAGCAGTACTTC; CDR3aa: CSGTRDRAHYEQYF
v_gene: TRBV4-1; len: 15; j_gene: TRBJ1-3; abundance: few; d_gene: NA; CDR3nt: TGCGCCAGCAGCCAAGAACCGGGCGTGGGAAACACCATATATTTT; CDR3aa: CASSQEPGVGNTIYF
v_gene: TRBV11-2; len: 14; j_gene: TRBJ2-7; abundance: once; d_gene: TRBD2; CDR3nt: TGTGCCAGCAGCACGGGACTAGCGGGGGGCGAGCAGTACTTC; CDR3aa: CASSTGLAGGEQYF
v_gene: TRBV7-2; len: 16; j_gene: TRBJ2-3; abundance: many; d_gene: TRBD1; CDR3nt: TGTGCCAGCAGCTTGAACGCAGGGGGAATGACAGATACGCAGTATTTT; CDR3aa: CASSLNAGGMTDTQYF
v_gene: TRBV7-9; len: 12; j_gene: TRBJ1-1; abundance: few; d_gene: NA; CDR3nt: TGTGCCAGCAGCACCGAGAACACTGAAGCTTTCTTT; CDR3aa: CASSTENTEAFF
v_gene: TRBV20-1; len: 11; j_gene: TRBJ2-7; abundance: many; d_gene: NA; CDR3nt: TGCAGTGCTAGAGACTGGAGCGAGCAGTACTTC; CDR3aa: CSARDWSEQYF
v_gene: TRBV12-3/TRBV12-4; len: 15; j_gene: TRBJ1-2; abundance: many; d_gene: NA; CDR3nt: TGTGCCAGCAGTGACCTACTGGATTTTAACTATGGCTACACCTTC; CDR3aa: CASSDLLDFNYGYTF
v_gene: TRBV12-3/TRBV12-4; len: 12; j_gene: TRBJ2-5; abundance: many; d_gene: NA; CDR3nt: TGTGCCAGCGCCCCCTCTGGACGGACCCAGTACTTC; CDR3aa: CASAPSGRTQYF
v_gene: TRBV7-9; len: 13; j_gene: TRBJ1-2; abundance: NA; d_gene: NA; CDR3nt: TGTGCCAGCAGCGCGGCCGGGACGGGTGGCTACACCTTC; CDR3aa: CASSAAGTGGYTF
v_gene: TRBV11-2; len: 15; j_gene: TRBJ2-7; abundance: many; d_gene: TRBD1; CDR3nt: TGTGCCAGCAGCTTAGTCGGGACAGGGGTCTACGAGCAGTACTTC; CDR3aa: CASSLVGTGVYEQYF
v_gene: TRBV6-1; len: 15; j_gene: TRBJ2-5; abundance: NA; d_gene: TRBD2; CDR3nt: TGTGCCAGCAGTGAACTGTCTAGCGGTAAAGAGACCCAGTACTTC; CDR3aa: CASSELSSGKETQYF
v_gene: TRBV11-2; len: 18; j_gene: TRBJ1-5; abundance: many; d_gene: TRBD1; CDR3nt: TGTGCCAGCAGCCCGGTTTGGACAGGACTTTATAGCAATCAGCCCCAGCATTTT; CDR3aa: CASSPVWTGLYSNQPQHF
v_gene: TRBV29-1; len: 13; j_gene: TRBJ2-7; abundance: NA; d_gene: NA; CDR3nt: TGCAGCGTTGTAAACAGAAGTTTGAGCGAGCAGTACTTC; CDR3aa: CSVVNRSLSEQYF
v_gene: TRBV28; len: 14; j_gene: TRBJ1-1; abundance: many; d_gene: NA; CDR3nt: TGTGCCAGCAGCAGCGGGGGGGCGGACACTGAAGCTTTCTTT; CDR3aa: CASSSGGADTEAFF